This T cell receptor (beta chain) was recorded in a study of blood T cell repertoires in COVID-19. Study context: In each case, the material was cDNA or gDNA derived from T cells, B-cell-depleted T cells, or PBMCs.

The repertoire was sequenced with immunoSEQ multiplex PCR; TCRdb's copy has only in-frame clones and lacks some. This table holds a few hundred thousand clones, around 87% found once. The sequence came from a woman in her forties or fifties who had recovered from COVID-19. The sequencing sample was made of peripheral blood.

The CDR3 DNA sequence: TGCGCCAGCAGCTTGGGAGGACTAGCGGGAACCTACGAGCAGTACTTC. Its protein is CASSLGGLAGTYEQYF. The genes are TRBV5-1 and TRBJ2-7; 12 bases are a match to TRBD2. The CDR3 runs to 16 residues. Per the germline V gene, CDR1 is SGHRS and CDR2 is YFSETQ. V lost 0 bases and J lost 2; bases outside the gene matches: 3.